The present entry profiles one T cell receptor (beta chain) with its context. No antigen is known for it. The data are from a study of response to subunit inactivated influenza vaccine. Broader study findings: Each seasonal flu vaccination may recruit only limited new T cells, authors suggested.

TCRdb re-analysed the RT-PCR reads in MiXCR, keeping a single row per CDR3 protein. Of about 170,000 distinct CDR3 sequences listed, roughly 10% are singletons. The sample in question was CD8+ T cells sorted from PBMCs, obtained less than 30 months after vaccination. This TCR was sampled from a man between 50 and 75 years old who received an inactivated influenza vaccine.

The CDR3, as DNA: TGTGCCAGCAGCCAAGACGTATTCGGAAATCAGCCCCAGCATTTT. Translation gives CASSQDVFGNQPQHF. The V call is TRBV4-2, the J call TRBJ1-5, with no clear D. The germline CDR1 and CDR2 sequences are LGHNA and YNFKEQ. The CDR3 is made up of 15 amino acids. V was pared by 0 bases and J by 4 bases, with 10 bases between.